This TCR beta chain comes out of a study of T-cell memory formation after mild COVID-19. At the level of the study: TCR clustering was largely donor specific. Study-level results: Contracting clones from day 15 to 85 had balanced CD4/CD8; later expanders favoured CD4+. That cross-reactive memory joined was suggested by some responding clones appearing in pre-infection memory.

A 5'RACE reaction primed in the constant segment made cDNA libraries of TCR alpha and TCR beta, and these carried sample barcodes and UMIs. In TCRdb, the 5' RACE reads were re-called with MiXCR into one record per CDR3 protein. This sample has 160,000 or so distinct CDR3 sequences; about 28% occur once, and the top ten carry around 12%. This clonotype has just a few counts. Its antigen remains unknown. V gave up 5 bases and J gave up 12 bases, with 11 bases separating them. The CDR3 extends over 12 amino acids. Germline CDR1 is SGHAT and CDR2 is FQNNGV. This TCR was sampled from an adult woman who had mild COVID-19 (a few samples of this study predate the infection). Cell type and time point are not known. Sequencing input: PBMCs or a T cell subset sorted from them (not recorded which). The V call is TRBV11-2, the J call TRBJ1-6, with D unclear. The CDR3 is CASSREKLPLHF. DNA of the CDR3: TGTGCCAGCAGCCGAGAGAAGTTACCCCTCCACTTT. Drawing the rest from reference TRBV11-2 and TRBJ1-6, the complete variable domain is EAGVAQSPRYKIIEKRQSVAFWCNPISGHATLYWYQQILGQGPKLLIQFQNNGVVDDSQLPKDRFSAERLKGVDSTLKIQPAKLEDSAVYLCASSREKLPLHFGNGTRLTVT.